What follows is one T cell receptor beta chain and its context. Its target is unknown. The PCR was carried out with 60 Vbeta primers and 13 Jbeta primers. Measured with immunoSEQ multiplex PCR; TCRdb has only the in-frame clones, and not every one. The top ten clones hold approximately 16% of a sample with roughly 120,000 clones, around 69% of them seen once. The data were taken from a study of cytomegalovirus exposure and HLA in healthy donors. Study-wide points: In an earlier analysis, most TCR beta V segments were productive about 87% or about 30% of the time.

CDR1 and CDR2 from the germline V gene are MNHEY and SVGAGI. The CDR3 has 13 amino acids. The germline V and J ends were trimmed by 8 bases and 0 bases, with 7 bases remaining between them. This TCR was sampled from a man between 50 and 59 years old in good health and CMV-seropositive. The chain employs TRBV6-5 and TRBJ1-4, with D unclear. Sample: PBMCs. CDR3 loop: CASRLTTNEKLFF. CDR3 sequence (DNA): TGTGCCAGCCGACTTACAACTAATGAAAAACTGTTTTTT.